The TCR beta chain under discussion was sequenced for a study of neurological immune-mediated disorders. CDR3 length: 11 residues. Trimming left V 2 bases short and J 8 bases short, with 3 bases between. This clonotype was detected only a few times. TCRdb passed the 5' RACE reads through MiXCR, listing each CDR3 protein once. The profile shows about 74,000 distinct CDR3 sequences, 4% to 6% of them singletons. Material: PBMCs. The V gene is TRBV12-3 or TRBV12-4, the J gene TRBJ1-4; D is unclear. This TCR came from a man between 18 and 29 years old with multiple sclerosis. CDR3 region: CASSLTEKLFF. CDR3 coding DNA: TGTGCCAGCAGTTTAACGGAAAAACTGTTTTTT.